These 21 T cell receptor beta chains were all obtained from the same sample, sequenced in a study of OX40 agonist ivuxolimab in advanced cancers. Generated by immunoSEQ multiplex PCR, the TCRdb table keeps only in-frame clones and is missing some. The sample carries around 63,000 clones, roughly nine tenths recorded once. The sample consisted of CD4+ or CD8+ T cells sorted from blood, taken in a trial of the OX40 agonist ivuxolimab. These receptors originate from an adult with an advanced solid tumor such as melanoma, head and neck, liver or kidney cancer.

The rearrangement links TRBV15 to TRBJ2-1; D uncertain. The CDR3 is 14 residues long. CDR1 and CDR2 (germline): LNHNV, YYDKDF (reference sequence). V was cut by 0 bases and J by 8 bases, with 11 bases left in between. This CDR3 reads CATSRDLLLDEQFF. The CDR3 DNA sequence: TGTGCCACCAGCAGAGATCTCTTGCTAGATGAGCAGTTCTTC. Using reference TRBV15 and TRBJ2-1 for the parts outside the CDR3, the full variable domain is DAMVIQNPRYQVTQFGKPVTLSCSQTLNHNVMYWYQQKSSQAPKLLFHYYDKDFNNEADTPDNFQSRRPNTSFCFLDIRSPGLGDTAMYLCATSRDLLLDEQFFGPGTRLTVL.

The V and J genes are TRBV28 and TRBJ2-3; D might be TRBD1 (6 bases). The CDR3 loop spans 15 amino acids. The germline V gene has CDR1 MDHEN and CDR2 SYDVKM. V gave up 5 bases and J gave up 6 bases, with 18 bases separating them. The CDR3 region has the DNA TGTGCCAGCAGTATTACAGGGTCCCTGGGGGATACGCAGTATTTT. It yields the protein CASSITGSLGDTQYF.

The chain couples TRBV6-1 to TRBJ2-7; D is undetermined. The CDR3 spans 13 residues. V dropped 7 bases and J dropped 2 bases, with 12 bases sitting between them. The V gene's germline CDR1 is MNHNS and CDR2 SASEGT. The CDR3 coding sequence is TGTGCCAGCAAGGTTGCGACCACCTACGAGCAGTACTTC. Translation gives CASKVATTYEQYF.

To note about this clone: The junction does not match germline at one end; this may be a read error. The V and J genes are TRBV10-3 and TRBJ2-1; 11 nucleotides line up with TRBD1. The CDR3 runs to 16 residues. Germline V gene data show CDR1 as ENHRY and CDR2 as SYGVKD. The CDR3 sequence: CAISGDRGANYNKQFF. Written as DNA, the CDR3 is TGTGCCATCAGTGGGGACAGGGGGGCCAACTACAATAAGCAGTTCTTC.

The chain employs TRBV28 and TRBJ2-4; maybe TRBD1 (6 bases). The CDR3 is made up of 16 amino acids. V was cut by 1 base and J by 5 bases, with 15 bases left in between. Germline CDR1 MDHEN, CDR2 SYDVKM. The CDR3, as DNA: TGTGCCAGCAGTTTATTAAAAGGGACATACGAAAACATTCAGTACTTC. Residues: CASSLLKGTYENIQYF.

The CDR3 region is CASSSSGASTDTQYF. Written as DNA, the CDR3 is TGTGCCAGCAGCTCTAGCGGGGCTAGCACAGATACGCAGTATTTT. The chain is built from TRBV5-6 and TRBJ2-3, with 9 bases identical to TRBD2. The CDR3 covers 15 residues. The germline gives CDR1 SGHDT, CDR2 YYEEEE. The junction had 2 bases not matched to a gene; V was cut back by 3 bases and J by 0 bases.

The chain combines TRBV27 with TRBJ2-3; 7 bases are shared with TRBD2. The CDR3 is 16 amino acids. Germline-derived CDR1 and CDR2 are MNHEY and SMNVEV (reference sequence). The J segment lost 0 bases and the V segment lost 3 bases, leaving 6 bases of the junction unmatched. In DNA form, the CDR3 reads TGTGCCAGCAGTTTCTTACTAGCGACTAGCACAGATACGCAGTATTTT. Translated: CASSFLLATSTDTQYF.

J is TRBJ2-7 and V is TRBV6-4; D unclear. Per germline, CDR1 MRHNA and CDR2 SNTAGT. This CDR3 is built from 10 residues. Trimming shortened V by 6 bases and J by 4 bases, and 4 bases separated the two germline ends. The CDR3 region is CASRPYEQYF. Written as DNA, the CDR3 is TGTGCCAGCAGACCTTACGAGCAGTACTTC.

V gene TRBV29-1 combines with J gene TRBJ2-3, with D tentatively TRBD2 (5 bases). Deletions cut 5 bases from V and 6 bases from J, with 6 bases between. Germline values: CDR1 SQVTM, CDR2 ANQGSEA. The CDR3 extends over 10 amino acids. CDR3 nucleotide sequence: TGCAGCGTTCAGCGGGATACGCAGTATTTT. Its protein is CSVQRDTQYF.

This sequence joins TRBV7-8 and TRBJ1-5, with a possible D match to TRBD1 (5 bases). CDR1 is SGHVS and CDR2 is FQNEAQ in the germline V gene. The CDR3 is made up of 16 amino acids. The V gene lost 5 bases and the J gene lost 2 bases, with 16 bases spanning the gap. The CDR3 protein is CASSPLRGRGNQPQHF. The CDR3 DNA reads as TGTGCCAGCAGCCCCTTGAGGGGTAGGGGCAATCAGCCCCAGCATTTT.

The gene calls are TRBV5-4 and TRBJ2-1; D unresolved. V shed 4 bases and J shed 9 bases, with 11 bases lying between them. The CDR3 sequence is 12 residues long. The V gene's germline CDR1 is SGHNT and CDR2 YYREEE (reference sequence). CDR3 bases: TGTGCCAGCAGCATTAGTCTTACTGAGCAGTTCTTC. Encoded protein: CASSISLTEQFF.

This rearrangement joins TRBV29-1 to TRBJ1-4, with D perhaps matching TRBD1 (6 bases). This CDR3 has 15 amino acids. Germline CDR1 reads SQVTM; CDR2 reads ANQGSEA. The V end was cut by 4 bases, the J end by 6 bases, with 18 bases between. For the CDR3, the DNA is TGCAGCGTTGCCTTTACGCAGGGGACGGATGAAAAACTGTTTTTT. Encoded protein: CSVAFTQGTDEKLFF.

This chain links TRBV18 with TRBJ2-4, with 14 positions matching TRBD2. V was clipped by 3 bases and J by 1 base; unmatched bases: 5. The CDR3 extends over 18 amino acids. Per germline, CDR1 KGHSH and CDR2 LQKENI. The CDR3 DNA is TGTGCCAGCTCACCCACCAGGACTAGCGGGGGGGCCAAAAACATTCAGTACTTC. Translation: CASSPTRTSGGAKNIQYF.

This clone was found once. The chain employs TRBV15 and TRBJ1-2, with D hard to call. Per germline, CDR1 LNHNV and CDR2 YYDKDF (reference sequence). V was trimmed by 1 base and J by 8 bases, leaving 14 bases between them. CDR3 length equals 14 residues. CDR3 bases: TGTGCCACCAGCAGAGGAGCGACTCAAAAGGGCTACACCTTC. Protein: CATSRGATQKGYTF.

CDR3 sequence (DNA): TGTGCCACCAGCAGAGGCCCAGTCACAGATACGCAGTATTTT. Residues: CATSRGPVTDTQYF. The chain carries TRBV15 and TRBJ2-3, with no clear D. Germline V CDR1 and CDR2: LNHNV, YYDKDF (reference sequence). CDR3 size: 14 residues. The V end lost 1 base, the J end lost 2 bases, and 7 bases lay between the germline ends.

The V gene is TRBV2, the J gene TRBJ1-2; 7 bases map to TRBD1. V lost 7 bases and J lost 5; bases outside the gene matches: 10. CDR3 length: 14 amino acids. CDR1 is SNHLY, CDR2 FYNNEI, per germline. CDR3 sequence: CASTGDRARYGYTF. In nucleotides, the CDR3 is TGTGCCAGCACCGGCGACAGGGCTAGGTATGGCTACACCTTC.

The gene calls are TRBV18 and TRBJ1-1, with TRBD1 matching over 8 bases. Germline V CDR1 and CDR2: KGHSH, LQKENI. The CDR3 spans 17 residues. V gave up 2 bases and J gave up 4 bases; unmatched junction bases: 12. CDR3 DNA sequence: TGTGCCAGCTCACCAAGGAATCAGGGGGCCTTGGGCACTGAAGCTTTCTTT. It specifies CASSPRNQGALGTEAFF. Filled out from reference TRBV18 and TRBJ1-1, the complete variable domain reads NAGVMQNPRHLVRRRGQEARLRCSPMKGHSHVYWYRQLPEEGLKFMVYLQKENIIDESGMPKERFSAEFPKEGPSILRIQQVVRGDSAAYFCASSPRNQGALGTEAFFGQGTRLTVV.

The gene calls are TRBV7-3 and TRBJ2-7; TRBD2 matches at 9 bases. The germline V gene has CDR1 SGHTA and CDR2 FQGTGA. This CDR3 contains 18 residues. V shed 5 bases, J shed 2 bases, and the junction held 16 bases outside the gene matches. The CDR3 coding sequence is TGTGCCAGCAGCCCCTACGGCGGCAGGACTAGCGAGACCTACGAGCAGTACTTC. This gives the protein CASSPYGGRTSETYEQYF.

This chain connects TRBV18 to TRBJ1-3; tentatively, D is TRBD1 (5 bases). Germline CDR1 is KGHSH and CDR2 is LQKENI. The CDR3 contains 17 residues. V shed 0 bases and J shed 2 bases, with 14 bases lying between them. CDR3 loop: CASSPPGGTSTGNTIYF. The DNA for the CDR3 is TGTGCCAGCTCACCACCGGGAGGGACCTCCACTGGAAACACCATATATTTT.

This sequence joins TRBV7-9 and TRBJ2-7; the match to TRBD1 covers 7 bases. V gave up 6 bases and J gave up 2 bases; unmatched junction bases: 10. The CDR3 has 15 amino acids. Germline CDR1 is SEHNR and CDR2 is FQNEAQ (reference sequence). The DNA of the CDR3 is TGTGCCAGCAGTGAAAAGGGACAGCTCCCCTACGAGCAGTACTTC. Encoded protein: CASSEKGQLPYEQYF.

This clone was found once. The DNA of the CDR3 is TGTGCCAGCAGCTTTACTAGCGGGACGAACACCGGGGAGCTGTTTTTT. It translates to CASSFTSGTNTGELFF. The rearrangement joins TRBV5-4 to TRBJ2-2; 10 bases agree with TRBD2. The CDR3 contains 16 residues. J lost 0 bases, V lost 2 bases, and 1 base had no gene match. CDR1 is SGHNT, CDR2 YYREEE, per germline (reference sequence).